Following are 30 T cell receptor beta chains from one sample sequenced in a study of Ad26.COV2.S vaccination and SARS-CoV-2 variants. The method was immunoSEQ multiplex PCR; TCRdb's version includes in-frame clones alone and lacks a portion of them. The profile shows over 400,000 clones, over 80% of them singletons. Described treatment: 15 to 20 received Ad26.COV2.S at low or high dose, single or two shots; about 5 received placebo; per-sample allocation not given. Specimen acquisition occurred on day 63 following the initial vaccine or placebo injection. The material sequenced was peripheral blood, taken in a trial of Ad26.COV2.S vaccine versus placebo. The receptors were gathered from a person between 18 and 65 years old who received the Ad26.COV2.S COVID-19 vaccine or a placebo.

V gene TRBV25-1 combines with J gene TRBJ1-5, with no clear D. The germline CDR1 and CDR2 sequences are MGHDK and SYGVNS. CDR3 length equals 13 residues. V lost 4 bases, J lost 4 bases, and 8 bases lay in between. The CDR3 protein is CASSAPGNQPQHF. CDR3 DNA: TGTGCCAGCAGTGCCCCGGGTAATCAGCCCCAGCATTTT.

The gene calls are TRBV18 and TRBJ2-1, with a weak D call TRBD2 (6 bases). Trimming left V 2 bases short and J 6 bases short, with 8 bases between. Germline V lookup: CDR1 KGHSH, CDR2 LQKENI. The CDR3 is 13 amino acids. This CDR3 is CASSPKEGNEQFF. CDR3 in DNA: TGTGCCAGCTCACCAAAGGAGGGCAATGAGCAGTTCTTC.

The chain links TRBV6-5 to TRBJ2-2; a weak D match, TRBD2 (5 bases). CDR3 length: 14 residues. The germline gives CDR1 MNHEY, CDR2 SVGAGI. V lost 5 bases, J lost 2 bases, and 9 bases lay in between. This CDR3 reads CASSIDYNTGELFF. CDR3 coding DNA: TGTGCCAGCAGTATCGACTACAACACCGGGGAGCTGTTTTTT.

The CDR3 DNA sequence: TGTGCCAGCAGCTTAGTTGGGGGACGGTTCTCTGGAAACACCATATATTTT. It codes for CASSLVGGRFSGNTIYF. The chain links TRBV7-9 to TRBJ1-3; a weak D match, TRBD1 (5 bases). CDR3 length equals 17 residues. CDR1 and CDR2 from the germline V gene are SEHNR and FQNEAQ (reference sequence). V was pared by 1 base and J by 0 bases, with 13 bases between.

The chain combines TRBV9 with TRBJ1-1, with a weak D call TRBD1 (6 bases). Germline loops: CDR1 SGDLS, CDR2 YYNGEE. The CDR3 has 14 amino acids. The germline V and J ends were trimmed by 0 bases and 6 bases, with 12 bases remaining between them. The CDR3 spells CASSVGQGPAEAFF. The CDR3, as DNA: TGTGCCAGCAGCGTAGGCCAGGGGCCCGCTGAAGCTTTCTTT.

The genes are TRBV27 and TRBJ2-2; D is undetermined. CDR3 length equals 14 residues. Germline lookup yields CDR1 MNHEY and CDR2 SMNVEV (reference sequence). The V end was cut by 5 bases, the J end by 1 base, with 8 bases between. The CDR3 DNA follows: TGTGCCAGCAGTCCCGGTAGGAACACCGGGGAGCTGTTTTTT. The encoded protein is CASSPGRNTGELFF.

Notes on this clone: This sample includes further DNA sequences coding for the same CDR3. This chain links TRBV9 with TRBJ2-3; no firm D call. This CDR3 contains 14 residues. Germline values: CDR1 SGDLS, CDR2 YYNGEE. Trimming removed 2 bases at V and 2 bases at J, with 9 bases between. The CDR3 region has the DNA TGTGCCAGCAGCGTTGACGGATCCACAGATACGCAGTATTTT. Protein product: CASSVDGSTDTQYF.

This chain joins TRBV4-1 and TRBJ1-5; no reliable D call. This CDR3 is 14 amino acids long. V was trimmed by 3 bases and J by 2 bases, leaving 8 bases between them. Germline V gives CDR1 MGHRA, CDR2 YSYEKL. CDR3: CASSHGFGNQPQHF. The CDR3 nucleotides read TGCGCCAGCAGCCATGGGTTTGGCAATCAGCCCCAGCATTTT.

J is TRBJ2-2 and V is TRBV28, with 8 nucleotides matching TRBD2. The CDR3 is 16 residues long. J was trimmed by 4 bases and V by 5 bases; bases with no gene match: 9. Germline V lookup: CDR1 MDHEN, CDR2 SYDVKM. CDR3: CASSPQGSGGTGELFF. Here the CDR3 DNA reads TGTGCCAGCAGTCCCCAAGGGAGCGGGGGCACCGGGGAGCTGTTTTTT.

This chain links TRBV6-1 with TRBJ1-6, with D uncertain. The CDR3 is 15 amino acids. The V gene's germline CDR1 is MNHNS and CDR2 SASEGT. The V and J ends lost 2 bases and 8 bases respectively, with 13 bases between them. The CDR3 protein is CASSEIGERDSPLHF. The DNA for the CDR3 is TGTGCCAGCAGTGAAATCGGGGAAAGGGATTCACCCCTCCACTTT.

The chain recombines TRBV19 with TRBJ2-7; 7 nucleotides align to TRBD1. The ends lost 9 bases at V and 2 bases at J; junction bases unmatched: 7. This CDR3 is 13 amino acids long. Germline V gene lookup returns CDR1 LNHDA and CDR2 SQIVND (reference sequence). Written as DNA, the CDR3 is TGTGCCAGCCTAAGACAGGGCGCCTACGAGCAGTACTTC. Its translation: CASLRQGAYEQYF.

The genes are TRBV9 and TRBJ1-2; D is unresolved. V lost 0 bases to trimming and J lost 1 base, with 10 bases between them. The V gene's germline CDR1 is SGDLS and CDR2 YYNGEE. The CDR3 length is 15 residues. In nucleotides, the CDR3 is TGTGCCAGCAGCGTAGCCCAGATATATAACTATGGCTACACCTTC. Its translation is CASSVAQIYNYGYTF.

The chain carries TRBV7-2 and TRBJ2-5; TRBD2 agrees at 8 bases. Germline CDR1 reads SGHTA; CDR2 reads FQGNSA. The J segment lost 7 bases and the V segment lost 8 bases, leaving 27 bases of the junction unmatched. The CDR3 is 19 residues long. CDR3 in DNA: TGTGCCAGCGGATGGTCCGGTCCAAGAGTTGGAGCGGGGGAGGTGACCCAGTACTTC. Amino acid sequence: CASGWSGPRVGAGEVTQYF. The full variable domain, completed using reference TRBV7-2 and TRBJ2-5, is GAGVSQSPSNKVTEKGKDVELRCDPISGHTALYWYRQSLGQGLEFLIYFQGNSAPDKSGLPSDRFSAERTGGSVSTLTIQRTQQEDSAVYLCASGWSGPRVGAGEVTQYFGPGTRLLVL.

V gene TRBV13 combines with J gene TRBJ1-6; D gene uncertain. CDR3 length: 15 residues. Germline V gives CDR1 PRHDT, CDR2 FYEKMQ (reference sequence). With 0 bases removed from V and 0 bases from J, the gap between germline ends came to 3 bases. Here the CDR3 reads CASSLGHSYNSPLHF. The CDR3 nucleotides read TGTGCCAGCAGCTTAGGTCACTCCTATAATTCACCCCTCCACTTT.

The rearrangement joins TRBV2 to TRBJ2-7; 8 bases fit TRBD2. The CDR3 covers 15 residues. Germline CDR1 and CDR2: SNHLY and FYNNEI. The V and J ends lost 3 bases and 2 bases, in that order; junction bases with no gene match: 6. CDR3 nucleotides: TGTGCCAGCAGTGAGTTCGGGGGGGCGGCCTACGAGCAGTACTTC. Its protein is CASSEFGGAAYEQYF.

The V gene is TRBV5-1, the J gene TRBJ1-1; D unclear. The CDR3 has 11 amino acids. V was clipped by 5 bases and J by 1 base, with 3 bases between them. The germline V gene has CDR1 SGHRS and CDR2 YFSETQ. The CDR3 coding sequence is TGCGCCAGCAGGGCGAACACTGAAGCTTTCTTT. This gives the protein CASRANTEAFF.

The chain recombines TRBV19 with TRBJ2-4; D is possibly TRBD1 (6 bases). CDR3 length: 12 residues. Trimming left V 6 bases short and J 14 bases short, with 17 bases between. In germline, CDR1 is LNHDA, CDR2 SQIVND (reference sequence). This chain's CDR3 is CASRQQGHREYF. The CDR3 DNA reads TGTGCCAGTAGGCAACAGGGTCACCGTGAGTACTTC.

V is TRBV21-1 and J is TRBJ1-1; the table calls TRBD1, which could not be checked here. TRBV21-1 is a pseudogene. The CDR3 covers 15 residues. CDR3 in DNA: TGTGCCAGCCAACCCATCAAATACCGACATCCTGAAGCTTTCTTT. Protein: CASQPIKYRHPEAFF.

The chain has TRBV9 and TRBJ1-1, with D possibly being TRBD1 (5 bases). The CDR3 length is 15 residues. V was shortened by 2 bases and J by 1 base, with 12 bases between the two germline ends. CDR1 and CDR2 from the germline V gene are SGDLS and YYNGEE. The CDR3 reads CASSVLGAGNTEAFF. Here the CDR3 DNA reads TGTGCCAGCAGCGTTTTAGGGGCTGGGAACACTGAAGCTTTCTTT.

Written as DNA, the CDR3 is TGTGCCATCAGCACTACTAGGGGGAACACCGGGGAGCTGTTTTTT. Translating gives CAISTTRGNTGELFF. V and J are TRBV10-3 and TRBJ2-2; TRBD1 or TRBD2 may be the D gene (5 bases each). The V and J ends lost 6 bases and 1 base respectively, with 12 bases between them. The germline gives CDR1 ENHRY, CDR2 SYGVKD. The CDR3 runs to 15 residues.

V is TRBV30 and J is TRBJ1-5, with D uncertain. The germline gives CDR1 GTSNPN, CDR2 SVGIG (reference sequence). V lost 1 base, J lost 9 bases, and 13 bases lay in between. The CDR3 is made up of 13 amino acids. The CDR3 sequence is CAWSGEPMRPQHF. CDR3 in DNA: TGTGCCTGGAGTGGAGAGCCGATGAGGCCCCAGCATTTT.

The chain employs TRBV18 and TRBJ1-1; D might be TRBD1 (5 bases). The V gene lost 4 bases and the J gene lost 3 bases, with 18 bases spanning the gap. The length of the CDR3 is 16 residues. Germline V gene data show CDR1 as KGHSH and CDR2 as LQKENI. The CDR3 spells CASSLSVRDRHTEAFF. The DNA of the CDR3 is TGTGCCAGCTCACTTTCCGTGAGGGACCGACACACTGAAGCTTTCTTT.

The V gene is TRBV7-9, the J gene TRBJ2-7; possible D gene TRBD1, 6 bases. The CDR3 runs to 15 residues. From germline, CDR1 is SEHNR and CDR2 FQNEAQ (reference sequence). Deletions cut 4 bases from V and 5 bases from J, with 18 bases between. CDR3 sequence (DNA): TGTGCCAGCAGCTCACGGGGATTAGGGGGTCACGAGCAGTACTTC. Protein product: CASSSRGLGGHEQYF.

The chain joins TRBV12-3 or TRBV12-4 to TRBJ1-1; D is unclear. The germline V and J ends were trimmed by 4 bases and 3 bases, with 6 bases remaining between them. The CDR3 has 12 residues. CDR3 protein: CASSSTHTEAFF. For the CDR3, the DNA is TGTGCCAGCAGTTCCACCCACACTGAAGCTTTCTTT.

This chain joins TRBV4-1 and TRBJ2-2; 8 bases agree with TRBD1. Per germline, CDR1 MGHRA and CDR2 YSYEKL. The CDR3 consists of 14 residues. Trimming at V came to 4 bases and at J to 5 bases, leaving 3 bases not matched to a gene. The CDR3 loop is CASSRWTGTGELFF. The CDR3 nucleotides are TGCGCCAGCAGCCGCTGGACAGGGACCGGGGAGCTGTTTTTT.

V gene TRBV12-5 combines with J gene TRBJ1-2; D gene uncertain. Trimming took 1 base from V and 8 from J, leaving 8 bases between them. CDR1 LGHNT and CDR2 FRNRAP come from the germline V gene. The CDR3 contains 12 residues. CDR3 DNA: TGTGCTAGTGGTTTGGGGGCGAAAGGCTACACCTTC. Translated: CASGLGAKGYTF.

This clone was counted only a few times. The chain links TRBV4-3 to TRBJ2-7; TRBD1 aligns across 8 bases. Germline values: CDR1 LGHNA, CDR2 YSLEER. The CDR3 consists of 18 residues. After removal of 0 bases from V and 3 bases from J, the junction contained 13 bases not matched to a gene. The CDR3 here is CASSQDIGFGTGHYEQYF. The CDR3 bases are TGCGCCAGCAGCCAAGATATAGGGTTCGGGACAGGTCACTACGAGCAGTACTTC.

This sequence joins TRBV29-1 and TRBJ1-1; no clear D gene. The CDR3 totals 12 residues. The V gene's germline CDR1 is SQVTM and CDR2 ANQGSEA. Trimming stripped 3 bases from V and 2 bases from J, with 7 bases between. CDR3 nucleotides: TGCAGCGTTGACCCTGAAAACACTGAAGCTTTCTTT. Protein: CSVDPENTEAFF.

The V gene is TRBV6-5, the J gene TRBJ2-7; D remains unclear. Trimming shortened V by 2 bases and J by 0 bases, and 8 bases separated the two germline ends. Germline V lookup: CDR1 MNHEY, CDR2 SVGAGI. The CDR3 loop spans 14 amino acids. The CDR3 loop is CASSYAIHSYEQYF. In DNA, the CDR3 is TGTGCCAGCAGTTACGCCATACACTCCTACGAGCAGTACTTC.

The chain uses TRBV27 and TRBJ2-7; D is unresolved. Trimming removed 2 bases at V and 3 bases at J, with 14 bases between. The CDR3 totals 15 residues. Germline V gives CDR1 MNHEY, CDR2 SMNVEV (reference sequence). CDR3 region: CASSLGSGLFYEQYF. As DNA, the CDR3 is TGTGCCAGCAGTTTAGGGTCCGGGCTTTTCTACGAGCAGTACTTC.